What follows describes a single T cell receptor beta chain. The target antigen is unknown. Trimming removed 0 bases from V and 4 bases from J; junction bases left unmatched: 16. CDR1 and CDR2 (germline): SGHAT, FQNNGV. The CDR3 loop spans 19 amino acids. Data came from immunoSEQ multiplex PCR; TCRdb stores just in-frame clones and leaves some out. The repertoire holds 45,000 to 55,000 clones, with about nine tenths as singletons. This specimen belongs to a study of OX40 agonist ivuxolimab in advanced cancers. Background on the study: Patients received the agonistic anti-OX40 (CD134) antibody ivuxolimab. Study conclusions and caveats: CD8+ T cells averaged more expanded clones than CD4+. No determination was made of the antigen specificity of the expanded peripheral T cells.

The clonotype comes from an adult with an advanced solid tumor such as melanoma, head and neck, liver or kidney cancer. The rearrangement joins TRBV11-2 to TRBJ2-5, with 8 bases aligning to TRBD2. The sample was CD4+ or CD8+ T cells sorted from blood, taken in a trial of the OX40 agonist ivuxolimab. In DNA, the CDR3 is TGTGCCAGCAGCTTAGAGGGGGTTTCTGTGAGCGGGAGAAGAGAGACCCAGTACTTC. Amino acid sequence: CASSLEGVSVSGRRETQYF.